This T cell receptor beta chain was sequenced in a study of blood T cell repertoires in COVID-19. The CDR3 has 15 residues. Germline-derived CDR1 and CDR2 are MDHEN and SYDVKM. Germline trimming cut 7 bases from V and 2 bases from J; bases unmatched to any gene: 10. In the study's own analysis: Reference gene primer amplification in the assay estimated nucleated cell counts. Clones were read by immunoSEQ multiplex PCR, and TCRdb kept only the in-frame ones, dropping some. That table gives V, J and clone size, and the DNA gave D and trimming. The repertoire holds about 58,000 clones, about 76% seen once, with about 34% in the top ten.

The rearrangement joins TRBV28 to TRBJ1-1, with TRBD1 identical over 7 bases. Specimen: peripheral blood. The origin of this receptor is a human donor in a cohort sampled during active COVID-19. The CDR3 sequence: CASKGGRVSNTEAFF. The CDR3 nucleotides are TGTGCCAGCAAAGGGGGCAGGGTTAGTAACACTGAAGCTTTCTTT.